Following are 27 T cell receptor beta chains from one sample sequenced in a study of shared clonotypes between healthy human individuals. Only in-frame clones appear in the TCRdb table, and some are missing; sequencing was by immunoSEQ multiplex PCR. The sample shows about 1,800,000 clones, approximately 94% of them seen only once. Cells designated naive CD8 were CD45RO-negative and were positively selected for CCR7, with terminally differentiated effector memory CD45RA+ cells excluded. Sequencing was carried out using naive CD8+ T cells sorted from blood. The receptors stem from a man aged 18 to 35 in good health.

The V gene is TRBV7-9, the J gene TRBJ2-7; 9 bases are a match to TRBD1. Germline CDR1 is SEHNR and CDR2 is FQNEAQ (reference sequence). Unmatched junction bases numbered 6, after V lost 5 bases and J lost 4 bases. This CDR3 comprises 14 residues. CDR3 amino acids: CASSAEDRGYEQYF. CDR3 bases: TGTGCCAGCAGCGCCGAGGACAGGGGTTACGAGCAGTACTTC.

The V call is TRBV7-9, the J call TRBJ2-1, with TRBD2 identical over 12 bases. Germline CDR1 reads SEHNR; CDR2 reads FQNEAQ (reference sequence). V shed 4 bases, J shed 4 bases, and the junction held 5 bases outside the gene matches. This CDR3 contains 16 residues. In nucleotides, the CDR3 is TGTGCCAGCAGCTCAAGACTAGCGGGGGAGTACAATGAGCAGTTCTTC. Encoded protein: CASSSRLAGEYNEQFF.

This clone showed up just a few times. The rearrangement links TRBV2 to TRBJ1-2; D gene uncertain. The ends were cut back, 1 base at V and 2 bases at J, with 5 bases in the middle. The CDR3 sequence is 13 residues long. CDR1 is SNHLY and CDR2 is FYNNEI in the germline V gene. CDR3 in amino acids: CASSEVENYGYTF. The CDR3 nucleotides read TGTGCCAGCAGTGAAGTCGAGAACTATGGCTACACCTTC.

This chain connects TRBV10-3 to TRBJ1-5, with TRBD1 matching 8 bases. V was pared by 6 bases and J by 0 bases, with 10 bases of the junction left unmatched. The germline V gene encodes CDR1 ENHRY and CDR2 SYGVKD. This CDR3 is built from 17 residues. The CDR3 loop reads CAISADMTGDSNQPQHF. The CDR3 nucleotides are TGTGCCATCAGCGCAGATATGACAGGGGATAGCAATCAGCCCCAGCATTTT.

CDR3: CASSQDGGLAGDTQYF. CDR3 coding DNA: TGCGCCAGCAGCCAAGATGGTGGGCTAGCGGGAGATACGCAGTATTTT. The chain is built from TRBV4-1 and TRBJ2-3; the match to TRBD2 covers 8 bases. The CDR3 is 16 residues long. With V trimmed by 0 bases and J by 5 bases, 7 bases remained unmatched. Per the germline V gene, CDR1 is MGHRA and CDR2 is YSYEKL.

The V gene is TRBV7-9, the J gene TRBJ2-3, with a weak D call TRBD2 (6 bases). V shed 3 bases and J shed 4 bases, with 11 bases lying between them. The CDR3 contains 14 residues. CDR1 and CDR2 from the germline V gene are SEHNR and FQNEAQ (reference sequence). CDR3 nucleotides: TGTGCCAGCAGCTTTGAGGGAGGTCCAGATACGCAGTATTTT. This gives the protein CASSFEGGPDTQYF.

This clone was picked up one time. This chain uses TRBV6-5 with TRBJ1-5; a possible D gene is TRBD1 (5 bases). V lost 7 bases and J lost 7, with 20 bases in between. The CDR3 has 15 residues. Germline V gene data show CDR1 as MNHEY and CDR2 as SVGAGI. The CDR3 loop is CASITRGGEGQPQHF. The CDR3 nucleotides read TGTGCCAGCATCACGAGGGGAGGGGAGGGGCAGCCCCAGCATTTT.

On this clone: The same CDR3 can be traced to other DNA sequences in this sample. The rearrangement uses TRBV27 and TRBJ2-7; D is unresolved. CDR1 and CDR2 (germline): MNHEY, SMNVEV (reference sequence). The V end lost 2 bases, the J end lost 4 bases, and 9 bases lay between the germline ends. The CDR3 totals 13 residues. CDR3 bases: TGTGCCAGCAGTTTAGGGCTGGCGTACGAGCAGTACTTC. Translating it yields CASSLGLAYEQYF.

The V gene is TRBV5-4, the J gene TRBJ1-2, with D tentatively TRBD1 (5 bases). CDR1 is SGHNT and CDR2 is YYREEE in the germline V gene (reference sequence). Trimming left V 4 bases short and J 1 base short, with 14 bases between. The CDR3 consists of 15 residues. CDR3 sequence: CASSPWEGLNYGYTF. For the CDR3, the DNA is TGTGCCAGCAGCCCATGGGAGGGACTTAACTATGGCTACACCTTC.

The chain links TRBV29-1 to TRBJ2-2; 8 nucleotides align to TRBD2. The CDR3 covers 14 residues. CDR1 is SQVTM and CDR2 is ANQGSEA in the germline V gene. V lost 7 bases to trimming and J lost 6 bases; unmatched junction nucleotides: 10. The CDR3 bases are TGCAGCGCCGGGGGAAGCGGGAGTTCCGGGGAGCTGTTTTTT. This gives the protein CSAGGSGSSGELFF.

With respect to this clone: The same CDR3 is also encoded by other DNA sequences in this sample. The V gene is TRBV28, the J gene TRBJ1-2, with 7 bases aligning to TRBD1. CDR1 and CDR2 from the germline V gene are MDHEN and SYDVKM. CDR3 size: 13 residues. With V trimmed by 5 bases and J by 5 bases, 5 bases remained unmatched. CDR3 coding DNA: TGTGCCAGCAGTCTTACAGGGGATTATGGCTACACCTTC. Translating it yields CASSLTGDYGYTF.

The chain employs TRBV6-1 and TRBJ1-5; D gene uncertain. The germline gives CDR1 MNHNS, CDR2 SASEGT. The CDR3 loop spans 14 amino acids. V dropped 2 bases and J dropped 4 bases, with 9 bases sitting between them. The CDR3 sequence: CASSERVDNQPQHF. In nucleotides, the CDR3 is TGTGCCAGCAGTGAAAGGGTGGATAATCAGCCCCAGCATTTT.

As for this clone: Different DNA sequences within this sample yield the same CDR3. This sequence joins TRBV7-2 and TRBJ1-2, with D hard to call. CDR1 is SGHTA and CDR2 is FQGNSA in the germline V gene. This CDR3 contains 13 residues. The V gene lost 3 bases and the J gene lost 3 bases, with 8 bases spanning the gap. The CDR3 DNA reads TGTGCCAGCAGCTTCCTTACAGACTATGGCTACACCTTC. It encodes CASSFLTDYGYTF.

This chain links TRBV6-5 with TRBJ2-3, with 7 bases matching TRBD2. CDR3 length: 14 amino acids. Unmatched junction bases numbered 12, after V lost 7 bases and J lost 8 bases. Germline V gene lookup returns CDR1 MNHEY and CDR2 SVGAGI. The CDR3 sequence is CASTNEVGGGTQYF. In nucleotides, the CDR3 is TGTGCCAGCACTAACGAGGTGGGCGGGGGTACGCAGTATTTT.

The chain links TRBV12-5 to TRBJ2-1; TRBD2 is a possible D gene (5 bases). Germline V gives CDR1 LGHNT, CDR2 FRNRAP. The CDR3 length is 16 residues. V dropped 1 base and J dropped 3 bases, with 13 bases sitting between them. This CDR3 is CASGLAGRGDYNEQFF. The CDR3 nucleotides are TGTGCTAGTGGTTTGGCTGGGAGAGGTGACTACAATGAGCAGTTCTTC. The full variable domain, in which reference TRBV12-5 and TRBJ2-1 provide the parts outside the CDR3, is DARVTQTPRHKVTEMGQEVTMRCQPILGHNTVFWYRQTMMQGLELLAYFRNRAPLDDSGMPKDRFSAEMPDATLATLKIQPSEPRDSAVYFCASGLAGRGDYNEQFFGPGTRLTVL.

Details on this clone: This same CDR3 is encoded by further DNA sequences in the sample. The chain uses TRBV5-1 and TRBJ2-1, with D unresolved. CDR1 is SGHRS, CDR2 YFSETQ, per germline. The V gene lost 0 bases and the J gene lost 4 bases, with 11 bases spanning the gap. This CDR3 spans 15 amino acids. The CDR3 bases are TGCGCCAGCAGCTTGGCCGAGACGGAATACAATGAGCAGTTCTTC. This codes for CASSLAETEYNEQFF.

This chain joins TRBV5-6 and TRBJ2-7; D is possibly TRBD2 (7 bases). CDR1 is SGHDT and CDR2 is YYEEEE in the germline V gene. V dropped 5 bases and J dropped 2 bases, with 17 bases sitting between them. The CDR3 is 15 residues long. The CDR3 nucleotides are TGTGCCAGCAGTTCCCTCTGGGGGGGCCCCTACGAGCAGTACTTC. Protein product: CASSSLWGGPYEQYF. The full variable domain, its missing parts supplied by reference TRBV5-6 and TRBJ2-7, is DAGVTQSPTHLIKTRGQQVTLRCSPKSGHDTVSWYQQALGQGPQFIFQYYEEEERQRGNFPDRFSGHQFPNYSSELNVNALLLGDSALYLCASSSLWGGPYEQYFGPGTRLTVT.

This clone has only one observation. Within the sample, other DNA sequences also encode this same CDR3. In nucleotides, the CDR3 is TGTGCCAGCGGCGAGGGCACTGAAGCTTTCTTT. Residues: CASGEGTEAFF. This chain connects TRBV7-9 to TRBJ1-1; D gene unclear. V was pared by 8 bases and J by 4 bases, with 8 bases between. The CDR3 spans 11 residues. The germline V gene encodes CDR1 SEHNR and CDR2 FQNEAQ (reference sequence).

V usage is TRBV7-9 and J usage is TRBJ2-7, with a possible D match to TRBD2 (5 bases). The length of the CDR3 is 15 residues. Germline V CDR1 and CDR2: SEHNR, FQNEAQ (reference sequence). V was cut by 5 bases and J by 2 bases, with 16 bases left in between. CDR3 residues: CASSQPAASAYEQYF. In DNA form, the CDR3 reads TGTGCCAGCAGCCAACCAGCGGCTTCAGCCTACGAGCAGTACTTC.

The CDR3 is CASSQELAGGPDGELFF. CDR3 nucleotide sequence: TGTGCCAGCAGCCAAGAGTTAGCGGGGGGGCCGGACGGGGAGCTGTTTTTT. This chain uses TRBV4-2 with TRBJ2-2, with 11 bases lining up with TRBD2. Germline V gene lookup returns CDR1 LGHNA and CDR2 YNFKEQ. The V and J ends lost 0 bases and 7 bases, in that order; junction bases with no gene match: 7. CDR3 length: 17 amino acids.

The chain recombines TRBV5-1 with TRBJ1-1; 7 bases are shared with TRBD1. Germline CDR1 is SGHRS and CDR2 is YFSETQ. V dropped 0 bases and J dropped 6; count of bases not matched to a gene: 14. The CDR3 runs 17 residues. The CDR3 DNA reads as TGCGCCAGCAGCTTGGACGGCCCCCAGGATGGGACAGCTGAAGCTTTCTTT. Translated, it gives CASSLDGPQDGTAEAFF.

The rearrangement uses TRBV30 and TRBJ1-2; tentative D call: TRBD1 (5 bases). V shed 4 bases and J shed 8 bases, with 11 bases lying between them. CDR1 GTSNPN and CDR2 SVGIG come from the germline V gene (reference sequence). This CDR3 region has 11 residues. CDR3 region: CAWMGGRGYTF. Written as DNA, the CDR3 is TGTGCCTGGATGGGGGGACGCGGCTACACCTTC.

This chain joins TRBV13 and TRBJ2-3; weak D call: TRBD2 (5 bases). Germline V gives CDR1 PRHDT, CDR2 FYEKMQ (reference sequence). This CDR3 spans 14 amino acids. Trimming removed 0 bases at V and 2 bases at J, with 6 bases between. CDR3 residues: CASSLGAVTDTQYF. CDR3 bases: TGTGCCAGCAGCTTAGGAGCGGTCACAGATACGCAGTATTTT.

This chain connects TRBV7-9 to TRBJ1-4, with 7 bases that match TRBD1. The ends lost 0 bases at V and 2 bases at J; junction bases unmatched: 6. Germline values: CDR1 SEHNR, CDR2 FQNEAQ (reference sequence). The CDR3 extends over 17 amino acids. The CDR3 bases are TGTGCCAGCAGCTTAGCAGGGGGCTGGATCACTAATGAAAAACTGTTTTTT. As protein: CASSLAGGWITNEKLFF.

CDR3 bases: TGTGCCAGCGAAGGGGAAGAGGAGCAGTACTTC. Protein sequence: CASEGEEEQYF. The J gene is TRBJ2-7, the V gene TRBV6-6; tentatively, D is TRBD1 (5 bases). Per the germline V gene, CDR1 is MNHNY and CDR2 is SVGAGI (reference sequence). Trimming pared 8 bases from V and 7 bases from J, leaving 12 bases between. This CDR3 is built from 11 residues.

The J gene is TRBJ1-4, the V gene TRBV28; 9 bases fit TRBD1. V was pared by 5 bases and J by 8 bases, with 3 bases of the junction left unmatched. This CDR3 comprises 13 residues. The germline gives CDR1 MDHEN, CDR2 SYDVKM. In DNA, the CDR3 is TGTGCCAGCAGTAGGACAGGGGTGGAAAAACTGTTTTTT. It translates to CASSRTGVEKLFF.

The CDR3 nucleotides are TGTGCCAGCAGCGTAGCTACGGGTACCGGGGAGCTGTTTTTT. This encodes CASSVATGTGELFF. This sequence joins TRBV9 and TRBJ2-2; D gene ambiguous. The V end lost 0 bases, the J end lost 5 bases, and 8 bases lay between the germline ends. The length of the CDR3 is 14 residues. Germline CDR1 SGDLS, CDR2 YYNGEE.